These 26 T cell receptor beta chains were all obtained from the same sample, sequenced in a study of OX40 agonist ivuxolimab in advanced cancers. Profiled with immunoSEQ multiplex PCR; TCRdb holds only in-frame clones, not every one. The sample gives more than 65,000 clones, about three quarters of which show up once; roughly 5.3% is in the top ten. The sequencing used CD4+ or CD8+ T cells sorted from blood, collected in a trial of the OX40 agonist ivuxolimab. The receptor source for this set is an adult with an advanced solid tumor such as melanoma, head and neck, liver or kidney cancer.

The chain has TRBV5-6 and TRBJ2-2; D is undetermined. Germline CDR1 is SGHDT and CDR2 is YYEEEE. With 0 bases removed from V and 9 bases from J, the gap between germline ends came to 6 bases. CDR3 length equals 12 residues. CDR3 loop: CASSLGAWELFF. DNA for the CDR3: TGTGCCAGCAGCTTGGGAGCCTGGGAGCTGTTTTTT.

This chain uses TRBV5-1 with TRBJ2-6; D unresolved. The V gene lost 6 bases and the J gene lost 0 bases, with 10 bases spanning the gap. Germline V gene data show CDR1 as SGHRS and CDR2 as YFSETQ. The CDR3 sequence is 15 residues long. CDR3 DNA sequence: TGCGCCAGCACCGAGTCCCTCTCTGGGGCCAACGTCCTGACTTTC. It is translated as CASTESLSGANVLTF. The full variable domain, rest sourced from reference TRBV5-1 and TRBJ2-6, is KAGVTQTPRYLIKTRGQQVTLSCSPISGHRSVSWYQQTPGQGLQFLFEYFSETQRNKGNFPGRFSGRQFSNSRSEMNVSTLELGDSALYLCASTESLSGANVLTFGAGSRLTVL.

The rearrangement links TRBV9 to TRBJ2-5; 8 bases fit TRBD1. Germline values: CDR1 SGDLS, CDR2 YYNGEE. The CDR3 is 15 residues long. The J segment lost 5 bases and the V segment lost 3 bases, leaving 9 bases of the junction unmatched. For the CDR3, the DNA is TGTGCCAGCAGCGCTCCGGCAGGGGGCGCGGAGACCCAGTACTTC. It specifies CASSAPAGGAETQYF.

This CDR3 is CASSLVPSTDTQYF. CDR3 in DNA: TGCGCCAGCAGCTTGGTTCCGTCCACAGATACGCAGTATTTT. The rearrangement joins TRBV5-1 to TRBJ2-3; no firm D call. The V end lost 0 bases, the J end lost 2 bases, and 7 bases lay between the germline ends. This CDR3 spans 14 amino acids. Per the germline V gene, CDR1 is SGHRS and CDR2 is YFSETQ.

The CDR3 DNA reads TGTGCCAGCAGCTTGTCCAGTCTGAACACTGAAGCTTTCTTT. The encoded protein is CASSLSSLNTEAFF. J is TRBJ1-1 and V is TRBV5-5; D is unclear. The CDR3 consists of 14 residues. Germline CDR1 and CDR2: SGHKS and YYEKEE (reference sequence). Trimming left V 1 base short and J 0 bases short, with 7 bases between. Variable domain in full (rest from reference TRBV5-5 and TRBJ1-1): DAGVTQSPTHLIKTRGQQVTLRCSPISGHKSVSWYQQVLGQGPQFIFQYYEKEERGRGNFPDRFSARQFPNYSSELNVNALLLGDSALYLCASSLSSLNTEAFFGQGTRLTVV.

The chain couples TRBV7-9 to TRBJ2-7, with D perhaps TRBD2 (6 bases). This CDR3 comprises 19 residues. The V gene lost 2 bases and the J gene lost 0 bases, with 23 bases spanning the gap. The germline CDR1 and CDR2 sequences are SEHNR and FQNEAQ (reference sequence). The CDR3 region has the DNA TGTGCCAGCAGCTTAACGAGCGGATTCGGCGGGAAGAGCTCCTACGAGCAGTACTTC. Its translation: CASSLTSGFGGKSSYEQYF. Together with reference TRBV7-9 and TRBJ2-7, the CDR3 gives the full variable domain: DTGVSQNPRHKITKRGQNVTFRCDPISEHNRLYWYRQTLGQGPEFLTYFQNEAQLEKSRLLSDRFSAERPKGSFSTLEIQRTEQGDSAMYLCASSLTSGFGGKSSYEQYFGPGTRLTVT.

V usage is TRBV18 and J usage is TRBJ1-4; perhaps TRBD1 as D (5 bases). The CDR3 extends over 18 amino acids. Trimming removed 0 bases at V and 8 bases at J, with 22 bases between. Germline CDR1 is KGHSH and CDR2 is LQKENI. CDR3 amino acids: CASSPPVQGRQWNEKLFF. Here the CDR3 DNA reads TGTGCCAGCTCACCACCGGTGCAGGGTCGACAGTGGAACGAAAAACTGTTTTTT.

CDR3 residues: CASRDSSGANVLTF. As DNA, the CDR3 is TGCGCCAGCCGGGACTCCTCTGGGGCCAACGTCCTGACTTTC. This sequence joins TRBV5-1 and TRBJ2-6; a weak D match, TRBD2 (6 bases). CDR1 SGHRS and CDR2 YFSETQ come from the germline V gene. Trimming stripped 7 bases from V and 0 bases from J, with 8 bases between. CDR3 length: 14 residues.

The chain couples TRBV2 to TRBJ2-6; 7 bases line up with TRBD1. V shed 6 bases and J 0 bases; nucleotides not matched to a gene: 5. Germline V gene sequence: CDR1 SNHLY, CDR2 FYNNEI. The CDR3 has 16 amino acids. The CDR3 region has the DNA TGTGCCAGCAGGCTAGGGACAGCCTCTGGGGCCAACGTCCTGACTTTC. Translation: CASRLGTASGANVLTF.

This rearrangement joins TRBV2 to TRBJ2-1; D gene unclear. Trimming cost V 3 bases and J 5 bases, with 11 bases left between them. Per germline, CDR1 SNHLY and CDR2 FYNNEI. This CDR3 is built from 14 residues. CDR3 loop: CASSEISGHNEQFF. The CDR3 DNA follows: TGTGCCAGCAGTGAGATCAGTGGCCACAATGAGCAGTTCTTC.

V usage is TRBV4-2 and J usage is TRBJ2-3; D gene unclear. Germline CDR1 is LGHNA and CDR2 is YNFKEQ. There are 15 residues in the CDR3. V was cut by 1 base and J by 0 bases, with 8 bases left in between. CDR3 DNA: TGTGCCAGCAGCCAAGGAGCAACTAGCACAGATACGCAGTATTTT. Its protein is CASSQGATSTDTQYF.

The V gene is TRBV5-8, the J gene TRBJ1-1; 8 positions match TRBD1. With V trimmed by 1 base and J by 1 base, 3 bases remained unmatched. This CDR3 region has 15 residues. Germline CDR1 reads SGHTS; CDR2 reads YDEGEE. This CDR3 is CASSLTQGANTEAFF. The CDR3 DNA is TGTGCCAGCAGCTTGACGCAGGGGGCGAACACTGAAGCTTTCTTT.

The chain carries TRBV5-1 and TRBJ1-6; maybe TRBD1 (5 bases). The CDR3 extends over 14 amino acids. V was pared by 4 bases and J by 8 bases, with 13 bases between. Germline assignment: CDR1 SGHRS and CDR2 YFSETQ. The DNA of the CDR3 is TGCGCCAGCAGCGTTTGGGACCGTGATTCACCCCTCCACTTT. It specifies CASSVWDRDSPLHF.

The V call is TRBV18, the J call TRBJ2-1; D might be TRBD2 (5 bases). The CDR3 totals 15 residues. Per germline, CDR1 KGHSH and CDR2 LQKENI. Trimming left V 3 bases short and J 4 bases short, with 13 bases between. The chain's CDR3 is CASSPNYGEYNEQFF. CDR3 sequence (DNA): TGTGCCAGCTCACCGAACTACGGGGAGTACAATGAGCAGTTCTTC.

The chain recombines TRBV30 with TRBJ1-1, with TRBD1 as a possible D gene (6 bases). With 2 bases removed from V and 3 bases from J, the gap between germline ends came to 10 bases. CDR3 length equals 13 residues. Germline V lookup: CDR1 GTSNPN, CDR2 SVGIG (reference sequence). CDR3 sequence reads: CAWSTGLDTEAFF. CDR3 bases: TGTGCCTGGAGTACAGGGTTAGACACTGAAGCTTTCTTT.

J is TRBJ2-7 and V is TRBV6-5, with D perhaps TRBD1 (6 bases). From germline, CDR1 is MNHEY and CDR2 SVGAGI. The CDR3 is made up of 13 amino acids. Trimming shortened V by 6 bases and J by 6 bases, and 15 bases separated the two germline ends. The chain's CDR3 is CASSTGTRSEQYF. For the CDR3, the DNA is TGTGCCAGCAGCACCGGGACAAGGAGCGAGCAGTACTTC.

The V call is TRBV4-2, the J call TRBJ2-2; 7 bases map to TRBD2. From germline, CDR1 is LGHNA and CDR2 YNFKEQ. With V trimmed by 3 bases and J by 6 bases, 13 bases remained unmatched. CDR3 length equals 17 residues. The DNA of the CDR3 is TGTGCCAGCAGCCACCCCGGCGCGGGGGATTTTTCCGGGGAGCTGTTTTTT. Translated, it gives CASSHPGAGDFSGELFF.

The chain combines TRBV15 with TRBJ2-1; no clear D gene. CDR1 is LNHNV and CDR2 is YYDKDF in the germline V gene (reference sequence). Trimming removed 5 bases at V and 4 bases at J, with 15 bases between. The CDR3 is made up of 15 amino acids. The CDR3 reads CATSAPELLYNEQFF. The CDR3 DNA reads as TGTGCCACCAGCGCCCCGGAATTACTATACAATGAGCAGTTCTTC.

This clone has more than one count but fewer than ten. The CDR3 sequence: CASSEATGGADTQYF. The CDR3 coding sequence is TGTGCCAGCAGTGAAGCGACAGGGGGCGCAGATACGCAGTATTTT. The chain joins TRBV6-1 to TRBJ2-3; TRBD1 matches 10 bases. This CDR3 comprises 15 residues. CDR1 MNHNS and CDR2 SASEGT come from the germline V gene. Trimming took 0 bases from V and 4 from J; bases not matched to a gene: 1.

This sequence joins TRBV5-1 and TRBJ2-7, with D perhaps TRBD1 (6 bases). This CDR3 region has 12 residues. V lost 2 bases and J lost 7, with 10 bases in between. Looked up from germline, CDR1 is SGHRS and CDR2 is YFSETQ. The CDR3 DNA reads as TGCGCCAGCAGCTTTTCAGGGGATGAGCAGTACTTC. Amino acids: CASSFSGDEQYF.

The V call is TRBV6-5, the J call TRBJ2-5; TRBD1 is a possible D gene (6 bases). This CDR3 is built from 14 residues. CDR1 is MNHEY and CDR2 is SVGAGI in the germline V gene. The ends were cut back, 6 bases at V and 1 base at J, with 12 bases in the middle. CDR3 nucleotides: TGTGCCAGCAGCTCATACAGGGTCCAAGAGACCCAGTACTTC. Translation gives CASSSYRVQETQYF.

This clone was seen more than once but under ten times. The chain joins TRBV9 to TRBJ2-5, with 7 bases lining up with TRBD2. The V and J ends lost 4 bases and 5 bases, in that order; junction bases with no gene match: 14. The CDR3 runs to 16 residues. In germline, CDR1 is SGDLS, CDR2 YYNGEE. The CDR3 nucleotides are TGTGCCAGCAGCCCTTCGACTAGCCCCTCCAAGGAGACCCAGTACTTC. As protein: CASSPSTSPSKETQYF.

The chain recombines TRBV28 with TRBJ2-7, with D tentatively TRBD1 (6 bases). From germline, CDR1 is MDHEN and CDR2 SYDVKM. V was cut by 6 bases and J by 3 bases, with 15 bases left in between. The CDR3 runs 14 residues. CDR3 region: CASRPGTTRYEQYF. In nucleotides, the CDR3 is TGTGCCAGCAGACCCGGGACAACCCGCTACGAGCAGTACTTC.

The chain employs TRBV19 and TRBJ2-7, with TRBD1 matching 10 bases. The germline gives CDR1 LNHDA, CDR2 SQIVND (reference sequence). V shed 0 bases and J 3 bases; nucleotides not matched to a gene: 5. CDR3 length: 16 amino acids. CDR3 in DNA: TGTGCCAGTAGTATAGACCAGGGGACAGGGGTCTACGAGCAGTACTTC. This codes for CASSIDQGTGVYEQYF.

This sequence joins TRBV14 and TRBJ1-4; maybe TRBD1 (6 bases). With 3 bases removed from V and 3 bases from J, the gap between germline ends came to 14 bases. Germline V gives CDR1 SGHDN, CDR2 FVKESK. This CDR3 contains 16 residues. The CDR3 sequence: CASSHPEGVANEKLFF. In DNA, the CDR3 is TGTGCCAGCAGCCATCCTGAGGGGGTAGCTAATGAAAAACTGTTTTTT.

The chain uses TRBV29-1 and TRBJ1-1, with D perhaps TRBD1 (5 bases). This CDR3 is 13 amino acids long. V gave up 5 bases and J gave up 1 base, with 11 bases separating them. The germline V gene has CDR1 SQVTM and CDR2 ANQGSEA. CDR3 DNA sequence: TGCAGCGTTTCAACAGGTCCGAACACTGAAGCTTTCTTT. This gives the protein CSVSTGPNTEAFF. The entire variable domain, with the rest obtained from reference TRBV29-1 and TRBJ1-1, is as follows: SAVISQKPSRDICQRGTSLTIQCQVDSQVTMMFWYRQQPGQSLTLIATANQGSEATYESGFVIDKFPISRPNLTFSTLTVSNMSPEDSSIYLCSVSTGPNTEAFFGQGTRLTVV.